These 15 T cell receptor beta chains originate from one sample sequenced in a study of blood T cells in healthy people across ages (dated by TCRdb to between 2015 and 2017). Libraries were constructed by 5' RACE. The listed sequencing device is Illumina HiSeq 2500. The second PCR ran for about 7 to 11 cycles and used a J-beta primer mix along with a sample-barcoded 5' primer. TCRdb passed the public sequencing reads through fastp at Q25 and MiXCR, retaining productive beta sequences. Rows matching on CDR3 protein sequence are summarized as one entry with the most common DNA and genes. The sample table records some 560,000 distinct CDR3 sequences; roughly a quarter of these occur just once. The ten largest clonotypes hold 3% to 4% of the sample. This sample also appeared in a second study, on T cells of mothers and their children.

Input material: blood. Source of these receptors: a boy younger than 10 in good health.

CDR3 protein: CASSLRGTGKGGYTF. In DNA form, the CDR3 reads TGTGCCAGCAGCTTGAGGGGGACAGGGAAAGGTGGCTACACCTTC. V gene TRBV5-4 combines with J gene TRBJ1-2, with TRBD1 identical over 9 bases. V dropped 1 base and J dropped 7; count of bases not matched to a gene: 8. Germline V gene sequence: CDR1 SGHNT, CDR2 YYREEE (reference sequence). The CDR3 totals 15 residues.

The genes are TRBV5-1 and TRBJ2-5; either TRBD1 or TRBD2 may fit D (6 bases each). The CDR3 sequence is 13 residues long. V dropped 4 bases and J dropped 3 bases, with 10 bases sitting between them. Germline V lookup: CDR1 SGHRS, CDR2 YFSETQ. CDR3: CASSRGEEETQYF. The CDR3 DNA reads TGCGCCAGCAGCAGGGGGGAGGAAGAGACCCAGTACTTC.

This clonotype was observed a handful of times. This chain uses TRBV6-2 or TRBV6-3 with TRBJ2-5; 13 bases match TRBD2. From germline, CDR1 is MNHEY and CDR2 SVGEGT. The CDR3 runs to 16 residues. Unmatched junction bases numbered 4, after V lost 2 bases and J lost 4 bases. The CDR3: CASSYGTSGKRETQYF. The CDR3 DNA reads TGTGCCAGCAGTTACGGGACTAGCGGGAAACGAGAGACCCAGTACTTC.

The chain recombines TRBV7-2 with TRBJ1-2; D not certain. The CDR3 loop spans 15 amino acids. Trimming cost V 1 base and J 0 bases, with 9 bases left between them. CDR1 is SGHTA and CDR2 is FQGNSA in the germline V gene. DNA of the CDR3: TGTGCCAGCAGCTTAGAGTGGCGGACTAACTATGGCTACACCTTC. Its translation is CASSLEWRTNYGYTF.

The chain is built from TRBV7-6 and TRBJ2-2; 10 positions match TRBD1. The trim removed 2 bases at V and 4 bases at J, leaving 1 base unmatched. CDR1 is SGHVS and CDR2 is FNYEAQ in the germline V gene. CDR3 length equals 15 residues. CDR3 in DNA: TGTGCCAGCAGCTTATGGACAGGGGGCACCGGGGAGCTGTTTTTT. Protein: CASSLWTGGTGELFF.

This clonotype appeared a few times. The chain couples TRBV20-1 to TRBJ2-5; unclear D gene. The CDR3 is made up of 11 amino acids. Germline V CDR1 and CDR2: DFQATT, SNEGSKA (reference sequence). V was trimmed by 4 bases and J by 5 bases, leaving 8 bases between them. The CDR3 nucleotides are TGCAGTGCTAATAAGCTGGAGACCCAGTACTTC. Translating gives CSANKLETQYF.

The CDR3 spells CSVEIRTGPFAKNIQYF. The CDR3 DNA reads TGCAGCGTTGAAATACGGACAGGCCCCTTTGCCAAAAACATTCAGTACTTC. The genes are TRBV29-1 and TRBJ2-4; TRBD1 matches at 7 bases. The germline CDR1 and CDR2 sequences are SQVTM and ANQGSEA. There are 17 residues in the CDR3. With V trimmed by 2 bases and J by 1 base, 11 bases remained unmatched.

This clonotype showed up just a few times. The chain carries TRBV5-1 and TRBJ2-3, with 10 nucleotides matching TRBD1. This CDR3 is 15 amino acids long. Germline trimming cut 3 bases from V and 3 bases from J; bases unmatched to any gene: 4. From germline, CDR1 is SGHRS and CDR2 YFSETQ. The CDR3 protein is CASSWGQGTTDTQYF. CDR3 DNA: TGCGCCAGCAGCTGGGGACAGGGGACAACAGATACGCAGTATTTT.

The rearrangement joins TRBV6-1 to TRBJ2-5; 8 nucleotides match TRBD2. V lost 2 bases to trimming and J lost 5 bases; unmatched junction nucleotides: 10. CDR3 length: 16 residues. Germline V lookup: CDR1 MNHNS, CDR2 SASEGT. DNA for the CDR3: TGTGCCAGCAGTGAAAGGAGAACTAGCGGTGGGGAGACCCAGTACTTC. Translating it yields CASSERRTSGGETQYF.

This clonotype was found a few times. The chain is built from TRBV5-5 and TRBJ1-2, with D unclear. The CDR3 runs 13 residues. Per the germline V gene, CDR1 is SGHKS and CDR2 is YYEKEE (reference sequence). V was trimmed by 4 bases and J by 0 bases, leaving 7 bases between them. CDR3 region: CASSPISNYGYTF. The CDR3 bases are TGTGCCAGCAGCCCGATCTCTAACTATGGCTACACCTTC.

The chain combines TRBV7-9 with TRBJ2-7; maybe TRBD2 (6 bases). Germline V gene sequence: CDR1 SEHNR, CDR2 FQNEAQ (reference sequence). The CDR3 has 16 residues. V was clipped by 1 base and J by 2 bases, with 15 bases between them. The CDR3 is CASSLGAKGEAYEQYF. The CDR3 nucleotides read TGTGCCAGCAGCTTAGGTGCAAAAGGGGAGGCCTACGAGCAGTACTTC.

This clonotype was counted many times. The rearrangement links TRBV7-8 to TRBJ1-5; weak D call: TRBD1 (6 bases). V dropped 2 bases and J dropped 6 bases, with 14 bases sitting between them. The CDR3 totals 15 residues. Germline V CDR1 and CDR2: SGHVS, FQNEAQ. The CDR3 here is CASSLYQGPVQPQHF. The CDR3, as DNA: TGTGCCAGCAGCTTATACCAGGGGCCGGTTCAGCCCCAGCATTTT.

The chain couples TRBV24-1 to TRBJ2-1; 7 bases line up with TRBD2. Trimming at V came to 3 bases and at J to 3 bases, leaving 10 bases not matched to a gene. Germline V gene sequence: CDR1 KGHDR, CDR2 SFDVKD. The CDR3 is made up of 17 amino acids. CDR3 protein: CATSDASGEGFYNEQFF. CDR3 nucleotide sequence: TGTGCCACCAGTGATGCCTCGGGGGAGGGCTTCTACAATGAGCAGTTCTTC.

V gene TRBV5-5 combines with J gene TRBJ1-2; D gene uncertain. V was pared by 1 base and J by 5 bases, with 9 bases between. Germline CDR1 is SGHKS and CDR2 is YYEKEE (reference sequence). The CDR3 is 13 amino acids. CDR3: CASSLIDGYGYTF. CDR3 bases: TGTGCCAGCAGCTTGATAGATGGGTATGGCTACACCTTC.

The chain is built from TRBV28 and TRBJ2-3, with 9 bases that match TRBD2. J gave up 5 bases and V 10 bases, and 7 bases lay outside the gene matches. The germline gives CDR1 MDHEN, CDR2 SYDVKM. The CDR3 consists of 13 residues. The CDR3 region is CATAGGRGDTQYF. The CDR3 DNA follows: TGTGCCACCGCGGGGGGGCGGGGAGATACGCAGTATTTT.